This T cell receptor beta chain was recorded in a study of cytomegalovirus exposure and HLA in healthy donors. The germline CDR1 and CDR2 sequences are ENHRY and SYGVKD. Unmatched junction bases numbered 4, after V lost 4 bases and J lost 9 bases. The CDR3 runs 14 residues. Use of 60 Vbeta and 13 Jbeta primers characterized the PCR. Clones were read by immunoSEQ multiplex PCR, and TCRdb kept only the in-frame ones, dropping some. The repertoire holds about 120,000 clones, with 55% to 75% as singletons. The chain uses TRBV10-3 and TRBJ2-1; 12 positions agree with TRBD2. The clonotype comes from a woman aged 40 to 49 in good health and CMV-seropositive. The sample was PBMCs. CDR3 loop: CAISGLAGVSEQFF. The CDR3 coding sequence is TGTGCCATCAGTGGACTAGCGGGAGTAAGTGAGCAGTTCTTC.